Listed below are T cell receptor beta chains from one sample, sequenced in a study of graft-versus-host responses after intestinal transplantation. These receptors are not linked to any known antigen. Produced via immunoSEQ multiplex PCR; TCRdb's table is partial and in-frame only. The repertoire consists of approximately 63,000 clones, with around 93% occurring once and the leading ten covering about 0.4%. The input for sequencing was unstimulated CD4+ T cells sorted from spleen or lymph node cells, taken before transplant. These receptors all stem from a human donor who was the organ donor for an intestinal transplant. Both conserved end residues are part of each CDR3. D genes are given only for firm matches. Size is stated for part of the rows, as once, few or many counts, or as a class when the clone is expanded.

d_gene	v_gene	j_gene	abundance	CDR3aa	CDR3nt
TRBD1	TRBV6-1	TRBJ2-7	.	CASSLKDRGSYEQYF	TGTGCCAGCAGTCTTAAGGACAGGGGGTCCTACGAGCAGTACTTC
TRBD1	TRBV5-1	TRBJ2-7	.	CASSSRLDRGLSYEQYF	TGCGCCAGCAGCTCCCGGTTGGACAGGGGGCTGTCCTACGAGCAGTACTTC
.	TRBV7-2	TRBJ1-5	.	CASSLSSQPQHF	TGTGCCAGCAGCTTAAGCAGTCAGCCCCAGCATTTT
.	TRBV18	TRBJ2-5	.	CASSPLYQETQYF	TGTGCCAGCTCACCTCTGTACCAAGAGACCCAGTACTTC
TRBD1	TRBV20-1	TRBJ1-1	once	CSAREDRGAFF	TGCAGTGCTAGAGAAGACAGGGGCGCTTTCTTT
TRBD1	TRBV18	TRBJ1-5	.	CASSPTGQGENQPQHF	TGTGCCAGCTCCCCTACGGGACAGGGTGAGAATCAGCCCCAGCATTTT
.	TRBV11-2	TRBJ2-3	.	CASSYHIRDTQYF	TGTGCCAGCAGCTACCATATTAGAGATACGCAGTATTTT
TRBD1	TRBV7-9	TRBJ1-2	.	CASSVRDSGYTF	TGTGCCAGCAGCGTCCGGGACAGTGGCTACACCTTC
.	TRBV6-5	TRBJ2-3	.	CASSRSAGTDTQYF	TGTGCCAGCAGTCGATCGGCCGGCACAGATACGCAGTATTTT
.	TRBV27	TRBJ1-3	.	CASSLTTGNTIYF	TGTGCCAGCAGTCTAACAACAGGAAACACCATATATTTT
TRBD1	TRBV11-2	TRBJ1-6	.	CASSSPTGVNYNSPLHF	TGTGCCAGCAGCTCTCCGACAGGGGTTAACTATAATTCACCCCTCCACTTT
TRBD1	TRBV5-6	TRBJ2-7	.	CASSSDRVGLEQYF	TGTGCCAGCAGCTCGGACAGGGTAGGCCTCGAGCAGTACTTC
.	TRBV5-1	TRBJ2-1	.	CASSLSGAAAEQFF	TGCGCCAGCAGCTTGTCGGGGGCAGCGGCTGAGCAGTTCTTC
TRBD2	TRBV29-1	TRBJ2-5	.	CSVEGGEETQYF	TGCAGCGTTGAGGGGGGGGAAGAGACCCAGTACTTC
.	TRBV19	TRBJ2-7	.	CASSMGPSHEQYF	TGTGCCAGTAGTATGGGGCCGTCCCACGAGCAGTACTTC
TRBD2	TRBV5-4	TRBJ2-7	once	CASRRASGDSYEQYF	TGTGCCAGCAGGCGGGCTAGCGGGGATTCCTACGAGCAGTACTTC
TRBD1	TRBV7-6	TRBJ2-7	once	CASSLRGHNEQYF	TGTGCCAGCAGCCTCAGGGGGCACAACGAGCAGTACTTC
.	TRBV11-2	TRBJ1-5	.	CASSLDGGRGQPQHF	TGTGCCAGCAGCTTAGACGGGGGGAGGGGACAGCCCCAGCATTTT
.	TRBV5-1	TRBJ2-5	.	CASSPGGEQETQYF	TGCGCCAGCAGCCCCGGGGGCGAGCAAGAGACCCAGTACTTC
.	TRBV4-2	TRBJ2-3	.	CASSRGPTGDTDTQYF	TGTGCCAGCAGCCGGGGGCCGACCGGGGATACAGATACGCAGTATTTT
.	TRBV19	TRBJ2-3	few	CASSIRAGADTQYF	TGTGCCAGTAGTATCAGGGCCGGGGCAGATACGCAGTATTTT
.	TRBV29-1	TRBJ2-7	.	CSVSTDSYEQYF	TGCAGCGTTAGCACAGACTCCTACGAGCAGTACTTC
.	TRBV27	TRBJ1-6	.	CASMRERDSPLHF	TGTGCCAGCATGCGTGAACGGGATTCACCCCTCCACTTT
.	TRBV27	TRBJ2-7	.	CASSYRAEGPYEQYF	TGTGCCAGCAGTTACCGGGCCGAAGGGCCCTACGAGCAGTACTTC
TRBD2	TRBV7-2	TRBJ2-5	once	CASSARERGGLKTQYF	TGTGCCAGCAGCGCCCGTGAGCGGGGGGGCCTGAAGACCCAGTACTTC
.	TRBV29-1	TRBJ2-1	.	CSVVQRAGNEQFF	TGCAGCGTTGTCCAGCGAGCTGGGAATGAGCAGTTCTTC
.	TRBV21-1	TRBJ1-3	.	CASSPPGGPGNTIYF	TGTGCCAGCAGCCCCCCGGGGGGGCCTGGAAACACCATATATTTT
TRBD1	TRBV7-2	TRBJ1-5	.	CASSLTGAGGSNQPQHF	TGTGCCAGCAGCTTAACAGGGGCGGGTGGAAGCAATCAGCCCCAGCATTTT
.	TRBV10-3	TRBJ1-2	.	CAILPRLGDGYTF	TGTGCCATCCTTCCGAGACTAGGGGATGGCTACACCTTC
TRBD2	TRBV4-3	TRBJ2-4	.	CASSRLAGGHIQYF	TGCGCCAGCAGCAGACTAGCGGGGGGGCACATTCAGTACTTC
.	TRBV20-1	TRBJ2-7	.	CSARATREQYF	TGCAGTGCGAGGGCGACGCGGGAGCAGTACTTC
.	TRBV7-3	TRBJ1-1	once	CASSLIPQIPGRDTEAFF	TGTGCCAGCAGCTTAATACCCCAGATCCCGGGTAGGGACACTGAAGCTTTCTTT
TRBD2	TRBV6-1	TRBJ2-1	.	CASSEGLGLAGAYNEQFF	TGTGCCAGCAGTGAAGGTTTGGGACTAGCGGGAGCCTACAATGAGCAGTTCTTC